The present entry profiles one T cell receptor (beta chain) with its context. Its antigen is unidentified. A read error may be the cause here, since a much bigger clone is one base away. These data belong to a study of T cell repertoires in cytomegalovirus infection. V was cut by 0 bases and J by 1 base, with 6 bases left in between. The CDR3 is 14 residues long. Germline values: CDR1 SGHAT, CDR2 FQNNGV. TCRdb ran MiXCR on the reads and lists one entry per CDR3 protein. The repertoire consists of 200,000 to 300,000 distinct CDR3 sequences, with roughly 13% occurring once and the leading ten covering around 8.8%. Study results and caveats: Based on cumulative public TCR beta family frequency, carriers of CMV plus the relevant HLA were identified. Within the response measured ex vivo, HLA-C-restricted CMV-specific TCR beta clonotypes were dominant.

This sequence was found in a human donor in good health (CMV status not recorded). Some clones in this sample may be carry-over from other donors' samples. Sequenced input: PBMCs. The chain has TRBV11-2 and TRBJ1-1; no definite D call. CDR3 loop: CASSLERTNTEAFF. The CDR3, as DNA: TGTGCCAGCAGCTTAGAACGGACGAACACTGAAGCTTTCTTT.